Listed here are 2 T cell receptor beta chains from one sample, sequenced in a study of cytomegalovirus exposure and HLA in healthy donors. The PCR ran on 60 Vbeta and 13 Jbeta primers. Profiled with immunoSEQ multiplex PCR; TCRdb holds only in-frame clones, not every one. The table for this sample gives about 170,000 clones. Sequencing was carried out using PBMCs. The receptor source for this set is a woman aged 18-29 years in good health and CMV-seropositive.

The chain has TRBV7-9 and TRBJ2-1; weak D call: TRBD2 (7 bases). The CDR3 contains 16 residues. Trimming removed 8 bases from V and 2 bases from J, with 19 bases in between. The germline gives CDR1 SEHNR, CDR2 FQNEAQ (reference sequence). CDR3 loop: CASGGTSEITYNEQFF. The CDR3 bases are TGTGCCAGCGGGGGCACTAGCGAAATCACCTACAATGAGCAGTTCTTC. The full variable domain, its missing parts supplied by reference TRBV7-9 and TRBJ2-1, is DTGVSQNPRHKITKRGQNVTFRCDPISEHNRLYWYRQTLGQGPEFLTYFQNEAQLEKSRLLSDRFSAERPKGSFSTLEIQRTEQGDSAMYLCASGGTSEITYNEQFFGPGTRLTVL.

The chain recombines TRBV10-2 with TRBJ2-7; D is unresolved. The length of the CDR3 is 14 residues. Germline V gene lookup returns CDR1 WSHSY and CDR2 SAAADI. V was clipped by 3 bases and J by 0 bases, with 9 bases between them. CDR3 DNA: TGCGCCAGCAGTGAACGGGTAAGCTCCTACGAGCAGTACTTC. It codes for CASSERVSSYEQYF.